By sample fraction, the clone carrying this TCR beta chain is large (0.1 to 1%). Antigen: not known. These data come from a study of T cells in pancreatic ductal adenocarcinoma. Notes on the study in general: Enrichment of CD45RO+ effector over naive T cells in tumors may bias clonality. The resected pancreatic cancer cohort was biased toward the minority with early-stage disease. Blood clonality (about 0.069) did not differ significantly from tumor (around 0.12). Compared with tumor, blood showed more total productive templates and approximately 8-fold more clonotypes.

This CDR3 region has 16 residues. Trimming left V 0 bases short and J 0 bases short, with 10 bases between. Germline V lookup: CDR1 SGHTS, CDR2 YDEGEE. Libraries were prepared by immunoSEQ multiplex PCR; TCRdb keeps only in-frame clonotypes and omits some of them. The sample lists approximately 5,400 clones; 72% were seen once. Surgery without prior neoadjuvant therapy was the treatment of the selected pancreatic ductal adenocarcinoma patients. This TCR was recovered from a human donor with pancreatic ductal adenocarcinoma. The specimen sequenced was pancreatic tumor tissue. This chain joins TRBV5-8 and TRBJ1-3; the D is unclear. CDR3 in DNA: TGTGCCAGCAGCTTGGGCAGTTATGACTCTGGAAACACCATATATTTT. This encodes CASSLGSYDSGNTIYF. Drawing the rest from reference TRBV5-8 and TRBJ1-3, the complete variable domain is EAGVTQSPTHLIKTRGQQATLRCSPISGHTSVYWYQQALGLGLQFLLWYDEGEERNRGNFPPRFSGRQFPNYSSELNVNALELEDSALYLCASSLGSYDSGNTIYFGEGSWLTVV.